Sequencing of this T cell receptor beta chain was carried out in a study of neurological immune-mediated disorders. Study at large: Relapsing-remitting disease was seen in most of the 34 multiple sclerosis patients, and secondary progressive disease was seen in 3. Study-level points and caveats: CDR3 amino acid sequences of expanded clones were not shared across subjects, a result suggesting private repertoires in all groups.

5'RACE with 10-nucleotide random UMIs generated the cDNA. TCRdb re-called the 5' RACE reads through MiXCR, storing one row per CDR3 protein. Of fewer than 75,000 distinct CDR3 sequences listed, 3.5% to 5.5% are singletons. CDR3 length: 15 residues. Per the germline V gene, CDR1 is SGHDT and CDR2 is YYEEEE. Trimming removed 4 bases at V and 0 bases at J, with 12 bases between. As for this clonotype: Its antigen is not known.

V and J are TRBV5-6 and TRBJ2-3, with D possibly TRBD2 on 5 matching bases. This receptor was obtained from a man aged 25 to 45 with multiple sclerosis. The specimen was PBMCs. CDR3 amino acids: CASSRAGLSTDTQYF. The CDR3 bases are TGTGCCAGCAGCCGCGCAGGACTGAGCACAGATACGCAGTATTTT. Complete variable domain (other parts from reference TRBV5-6 and TRBJ2-3): DAGVTQSPTHLIKTRGQQVTLRCSPKSGHDTVSWYQQALGQGPQFIFQYYEEEERQRGNFPDRFSGHQFPNYSSELNVNALLLGDSALYLCASSRAGLSTDTQYFGPGTRLTVL.